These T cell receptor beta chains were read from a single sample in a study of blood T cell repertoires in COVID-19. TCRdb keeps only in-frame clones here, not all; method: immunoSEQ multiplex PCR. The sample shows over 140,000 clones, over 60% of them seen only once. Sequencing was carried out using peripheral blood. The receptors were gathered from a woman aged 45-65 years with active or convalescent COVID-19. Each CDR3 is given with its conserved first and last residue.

CDR3: CASRWRGGTDTQYF
V: TRBV7-2

CDR3: CASSQGEGVSPLHF
V: TRBV4-2

CDR3: CASSLSSGGSEETQYF
V: TRBV5-1

CDR3: CASSEEQTSGYSYNEQFF
V: TRBV9

CDR3: CATITSTRKDTNEQFF
V: TRBV15

CDR3: CASSQERGSLSGYTF
V: TRBV4-3

CDR3: CASSPRGAATNEKLFF
V: TRBV11-2

CDR3: CASSLGQGRANYGYTF
V: TRBV5-1

CDR3: CASSIGTGRFSNQPQHF
V: TRBV19

CDR3: CASRPGGRTEAFF
V: TRBV28

CDR3: CASRPGTGGSYEQYF
V: TRBV7-9